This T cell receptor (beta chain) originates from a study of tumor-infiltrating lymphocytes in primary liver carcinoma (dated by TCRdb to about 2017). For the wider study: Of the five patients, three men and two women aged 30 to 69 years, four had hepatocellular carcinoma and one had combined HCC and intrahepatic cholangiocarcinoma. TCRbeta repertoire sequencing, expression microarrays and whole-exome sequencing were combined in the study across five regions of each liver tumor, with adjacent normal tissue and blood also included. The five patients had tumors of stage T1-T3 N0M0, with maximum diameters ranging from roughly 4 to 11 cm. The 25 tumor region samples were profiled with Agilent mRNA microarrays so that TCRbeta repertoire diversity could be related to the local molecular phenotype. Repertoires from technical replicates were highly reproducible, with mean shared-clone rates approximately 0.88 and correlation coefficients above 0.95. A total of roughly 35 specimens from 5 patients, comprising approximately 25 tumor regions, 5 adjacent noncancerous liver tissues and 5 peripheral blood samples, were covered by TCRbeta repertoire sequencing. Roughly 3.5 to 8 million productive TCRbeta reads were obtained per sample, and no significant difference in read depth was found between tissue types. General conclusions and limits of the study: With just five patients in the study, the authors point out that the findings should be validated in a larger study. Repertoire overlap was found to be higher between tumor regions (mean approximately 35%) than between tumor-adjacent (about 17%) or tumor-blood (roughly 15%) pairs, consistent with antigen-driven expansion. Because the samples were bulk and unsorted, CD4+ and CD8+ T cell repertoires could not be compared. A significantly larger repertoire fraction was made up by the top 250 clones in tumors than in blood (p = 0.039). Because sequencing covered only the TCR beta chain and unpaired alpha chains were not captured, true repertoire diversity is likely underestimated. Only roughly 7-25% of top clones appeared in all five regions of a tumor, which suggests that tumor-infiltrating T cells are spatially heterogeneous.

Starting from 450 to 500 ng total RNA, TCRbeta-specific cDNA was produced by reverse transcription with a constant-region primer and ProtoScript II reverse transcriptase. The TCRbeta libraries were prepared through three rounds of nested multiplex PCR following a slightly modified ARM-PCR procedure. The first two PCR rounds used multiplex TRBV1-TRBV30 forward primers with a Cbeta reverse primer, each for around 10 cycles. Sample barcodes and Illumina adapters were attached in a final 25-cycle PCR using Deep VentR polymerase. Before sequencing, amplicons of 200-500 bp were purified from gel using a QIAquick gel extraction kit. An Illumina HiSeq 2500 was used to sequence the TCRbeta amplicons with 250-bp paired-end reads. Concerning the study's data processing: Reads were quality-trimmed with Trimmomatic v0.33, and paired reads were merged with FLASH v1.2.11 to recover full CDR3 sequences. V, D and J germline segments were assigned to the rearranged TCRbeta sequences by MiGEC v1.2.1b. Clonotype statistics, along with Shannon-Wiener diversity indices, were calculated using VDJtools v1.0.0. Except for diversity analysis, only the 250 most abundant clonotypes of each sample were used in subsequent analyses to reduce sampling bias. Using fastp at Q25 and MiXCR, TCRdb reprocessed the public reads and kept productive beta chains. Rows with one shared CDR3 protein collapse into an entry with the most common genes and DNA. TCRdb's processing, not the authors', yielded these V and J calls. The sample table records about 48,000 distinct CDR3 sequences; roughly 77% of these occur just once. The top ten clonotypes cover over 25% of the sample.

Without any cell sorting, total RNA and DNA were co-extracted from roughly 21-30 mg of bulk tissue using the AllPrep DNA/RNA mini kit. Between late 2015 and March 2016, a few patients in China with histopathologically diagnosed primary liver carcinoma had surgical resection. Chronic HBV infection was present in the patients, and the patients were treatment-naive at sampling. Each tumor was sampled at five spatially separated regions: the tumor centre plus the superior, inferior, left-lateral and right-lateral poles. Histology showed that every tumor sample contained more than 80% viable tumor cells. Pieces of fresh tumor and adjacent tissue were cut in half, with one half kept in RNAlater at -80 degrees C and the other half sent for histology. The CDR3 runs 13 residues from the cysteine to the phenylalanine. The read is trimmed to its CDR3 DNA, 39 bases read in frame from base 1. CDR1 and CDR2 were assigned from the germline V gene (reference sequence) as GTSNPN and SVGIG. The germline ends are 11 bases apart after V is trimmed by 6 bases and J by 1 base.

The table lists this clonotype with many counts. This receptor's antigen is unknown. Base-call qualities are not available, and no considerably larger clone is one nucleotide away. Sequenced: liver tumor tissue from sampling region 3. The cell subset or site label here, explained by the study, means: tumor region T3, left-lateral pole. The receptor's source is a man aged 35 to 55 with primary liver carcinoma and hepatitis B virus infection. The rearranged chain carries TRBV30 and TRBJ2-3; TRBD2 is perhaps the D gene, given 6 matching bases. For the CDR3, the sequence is CACIPGGTDTQYF. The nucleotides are TGTGCCTGTATACCGGGGGGCACAGATACGCAGTATTTT.